This T cell receptor (beta chain) was sequenced for a study of blood T cell repertoires in COVID-19. For the study at large: The United States, Italy and Spain supplied acute and convalescent COVID-19 samples.

Some clones are missing from TCRdb's copy, which holds only in-frame ones; the method was immunoSEQ multiplex PCR. This sample carries around 280,000 clones, around 90% of them seen once, and the ten largest clones take 1.7%. What was sequenced was PBMCs or T cells enriched from blood (not recorded which). This clonotype was sampled from a woman between 18 and 30 years old with acute COVID-19.

The CDR3 protein is CASSKPFQDEQYF. The CDR3 DNA reads TGTGCCAGCAGCAAGCCCTTTCAGGACGAGCAGTACTTC. The rearrangement uses TRBV7-2 and TRBJ2-7; D is unclear. Germline V gives CDR1 SGHTA, CDR2 FQGNSA. The CDR3 runs 13 residues. V lost 5 bases and J 5 bases, leaving 13 bases between the germline ends.